The 5 T cell receptor beta chains below come from one sample, sequenced in a study of T-cell memory formation after mild COVID-19. From the 5' RACE reads, TCRdb called clonotypes with MiXCR, one entry per CDR3 protein. Of about 110,000 distinct CDR3 sequences listed, roughly 12% were seen once; the top ten hold around 30%. The sequenced sample was PBMCs or a T cell subset sorted from them (not recorded which). The receptor source for this set is an adult woman who had mild COVID-19 (a few samples of this study predate the infection). Cell type and time point are not known.

The chain links TRBV29-1 to TRBJ2-2, with D tentatively TRBD1 or TRBD2 (5 bases each). Germline values: CDR1 SQVTM, CDR2 ANQGSEA. Trimming took off 5 bases at V and 3 bases at J, with 16 bases between the two ends. This CDR3 is 15 amino acids long. The CDR3, as DNA: TGCAGCGTTCGTCCGGGGCCTCCGGACACCGGGGAGCTGTTTTTT. It encodes CSVRPGPPDTGELFF.

The gene calls are TRBV20-1 and TRBJ1-5, with D possibly being TRBD1 (6 bases). CDR1 is DFQATT and CDR2 is SNEGSKA in the germline V gene (reference sequence). The CDR3 runs 16 residues. Trimming stripped 5 bases from V and 1 base from J, with 18 bases between. Here the CDR3 reads CSAGGDPVESNQPQHF. The CDR3 DNA follows: TGCAGTGCTGGGGGCGACCCCGTCGAAAGCAATCAGCCCCAGCATTTT.

This chain uses TRBV24-1 with TRBJ1-1; D perhaps matches TRBD1 (6 bases). CDR1 and CDR2 (germline): KGHDR, SFDVKD. The CDR3 has 13 amino acids. V was pared by 5 bases and J by 5 bases, with 11 bases between. CDR3 sequence (DNA): TGTGCCACCAGTGGTGGGGGGCAGACTGAAGCTTTCTTT. It encodes CATSGGGQTEAFF.

This clonotype was picked up a small number of times. The chain is built from TRBV20-1 and TRBJ2-7; the D is unclear. V was cut by 3 bases and J by 3 bases, with 12 bases left in between. The CDR3 totals 13 residues. Germline V gene data show CDR1 as DFQATT and CDR2 as SNEGSKA (reference sequence). The CDR3 spells CSARGFTGYEQYF. The CDR3 DNA follows: TGCAGTGCTAGGGGGTTTACGGGCTACGAGCAGTACTTC.

V and J are TRBV7-9 and TRBJ2-2; D gene uncertain. V was cut by 0 bases and J by 1 base, with 3 bases left in between. Germline lookup yields CDR1 SEHNR and CDR2 FQNEAQ (reference sequence). The CDR3 runs 14 residues. In DNA form, the CDR3 reads TGTGCCAGCAGCTTAGCCCAGAACACCGGGGAGCTGTTTTTT. Translation gives CASSLAQNTGELFF.